A selection of T cell receptor beta chains follows, all from one sample in a study of T cell repertoires in cytomegalovirus infection. TCRdb reanalysed the reads using MiXCR and keeps one entry per CDR3 protein. The sample records about 260,000 distinct CDR3 sequences, about 13% being singletons. Sequences were obtained from PBMCs. The receptor set was obtained from a human donor in good health (CMV status not recorded). Some clones in this sample may be carry-over from other donors' samples. Each CDR3 is given with its conserved first and last residue. A D gene is named only where the DNA matches it firmly. A clone size is listed for some rows: how often the clone was seen (once, few, many), or a class if it is expanded.

TRBJ1-2,-,-,15,TRBV29-1,TGCAGCGTTGACCCCCCGCAGCAAGCTAACTATGGCTACACCTTC,CSVDPPQQANYGYTF
TRBJ2-2,TRBD2,few,18,TRBV19,TGTGCCAGTAGTGGTGCGGCGGGAGGGGCCACGAACACCGGGGAGCTGTTTTTT,CASSGAAGGATNTGELFF
TRBJ2-2,-,many,15,TRBV7-2,TGTGCCAGCAGCCGACGCCTAGAAAACACCGGGGAGCTGTTTTTT,CASSRRLENTGELFF
TRBJ2-7,TRBD2,few,12,TRBV29-1,TGCAGCGTAGGACTAGCGGCCTACGAGCAGTACTTC,CSVGLAAYEQYF
TRBJ2-7,-,-,11,TRBV12-3/TRBV12-4,TGTACCAGCAGTTTTGCGTACGAGCAGTACTTC,CTSSFAYEQYF
TRBJ2-1,-,few,16,TRBV6-5,TGTGCCAGCAGTTACCTTGGGCTTGCGGCAGACAATGAGCAGTTCTTC,CASSYLGLAADNEQFF
TRBJ1-1,-,-,13,TRBV28,TGTGCCAGCAGTTCCTACTCCCGGGACGGAGCTTTCTTT,CASSSYSRDGAFF
TRBJ1-5,-,many,14,TRBV7-2,TGTGCCAGCAGCCAGCACAGGGACCATCAGCCCCAGCATTTT,CASSQHRDHQPQHF
TRBJ1-1,TRBD1,-,14,TRBV13,TGTGCCAGCAGCCCCAACGACAGGGACACTGAAGCTTTCTTT,CASSPNDRDTEAFF
TRBJ2-5,-,-,15,TRBV14,TGTGCCAGCAGCCAAGGCGCCGTAGGGTCAGAGACCCAGTACTTC,CASSQGAVGSETQYF
TRBJ2-6,-,-,14,TRBV20-1,TGCAGTGCTAGGGGTGGGGCCGGGGCCAACGTCCTGACTTTC,CSARGGAGANVLTF
TRBJ1-2,-,-,11,TRBV29-1,TGCAGCGTTGCTCAAGACTATGGCTACACCTTC,CSVAQDYGYTF
TRBJ1-4,-,many,20,TRBV19,TGTGCCAGTAGTATTCGTCCAGGAGACATCACATTTGCAACTAATGAAAAACTGTTTTTT,CASSIRPGDITFATNEKLFF
TRBJ1-1,TRBD1,-,14,TRBV3-1,TGTGCCAGCAGACCAACAGGGGCGAACACTGAAGCTCTCTTT,CASRPTGANTEALF
TRBJ1-5,-,few,16,TRBV6-6,TGTGCCAGCAGTTACTCGACCGGGGGTAGCAATCAGCCCCAGCATTTT,CASSYSTGGSNQPQHF
TRBJ2-7,-,many,13,TRBV7-2,TGTGCCAGCAGCCAAAGAGGGACCTACGAGCAGTACTTC,CASSQRGTYEQYF
TRBJ2-1,TRBD2,few,15,TRBV28,TGTGCCAGCAGTCCACCGGCGGGAGGGTACAATGAGCAGTTCTTC,CASSPPAGGYNEQFF
TRBJ2-1,-,-,16,TRBV7-6,TGTGCCAGCACCATAGGTCAACGCGCCGCCTACAATGAGCAGTTCTTC,CASTIGQRAAYNEQFF
TRBJ2-6,-,-,17,TRBV3-1,TGTGCCAGCAGCCAAAACGCAGTGGGGACTGGGGCCAACGTCCTGACTTTC,CASSQNAVGTGANVLTF
TRBJ1-1,-,many,14,TRBV24-1,TGTGCCACCAGCGCAGGACAGCCGAACACTGAAGCTTTCTTT,CATSAGQPNTEAFF
TRBJ2-3,-,many,12,TRBV7-2,TGTGCCAGCAGCTTACTAGGAGATACGCAGTATTTT,CASSLLGDTQYF
TRBJ2-1,TRBD2,many,15,TRBV7-2,TGTGCCAGCAGCTTAGCGTCTAGCGGGAACAATGAGCAGTTCTTC,CASSLASSGNNEQFF
TRBJ2-7,TRBD2,many,14,TRBV7-9,TGTGCCAGCAGCTCGGGGACTAGCGGTGTGAAGCAGTACTTC,CASSSGTSGVKQYF
TRBJ1-5,-,many,18,TRBV10-3,TGTGCCATCAGCCCCGATGTTGGGGGGGTTTTAAGCAATCAGCCCCAGCATTTT,CAISPDVGGVLSNQPQHF
TRBJ2-5,TRBD2,many,17,TRBV6-2/TRBV6-3,TGTGCCAGCAGTTACTCGAGGCTAGCGGGAATGGGAGAGACCCAGTACTTC,CASSYSRLAGMGETQYF
TRBJ2-3,TRBD2,many,13,TRBV7-3,TGTGCCAGCAGCTTAGCGGGGGTAGATACGCAGTATTTT,CASSLAGVDTQYF
TRBJ2-3,TRBD1,-,13,TRBV29-1,TGCAGCTTCCGGGACAGCCGCACAGATACGCAGTATTTT,CSFRDSRTDTQYF
TRBJ2-2,TRBD2,many,15,TRBV11-1,TGTGCCAGCAGCTTAGTACTAGCGGGACCCGGGGAGCTGTTTTTT,CASSLVLAGPGELFF
TRBJ1-2,TRBD1,many,15,TRBV7-8,TGTGCCAGCAGCTCCCCGGGACAGGGGGCGTTTGGCTACACCTTC,CASSSPGQGAFGYTF
TRBJ2-7,TRBD1,few,12,TRBV28,TGTGCCAGCAGTGACTGGACAGGCAAGCAGTACTTC,CASSDWTGKQYF
TRBJ1-5,-,once,14,TRBV15,TGTGCCACCAGCAGAGATCTAACCTTTTGGTCCCAGCATTTT,CATSRDLTFWSQHF
TRBJ1-1,-,few,14,TRBV5-1,TGCGCCAGCAGCCGCGGGGGGCCGAACACTGAAGCTTTCTTT,CASSRGGPNTEAFF
TRBJ1-6,-,-,15,TRBV14,TGTGCCAGCAGCCGGAGGACAGCACATAATTCACCCCTACACTTT,CASSRRTAHNSPLHF
TRBJ1-2,-,-,12,TRBV19,TGTGCCAGTAGCATAGCGTTCGGGAGCTACACCTTC,CASSIAFGSYTF
TRBJ2-2,TRBD1,-,16,TRBV29-1,TGCAGCGGCATTGGGGGACAGGGGGCTCTCACCGGGGAGCTGTTTTTT,CSGIGGQGALTGELFF
TRBJ1-1,TRBD1,-,13,TRBV29-1,TGCAGCGTTTGGACAGGGGAGGACACTGAAGCTTTCTTT,CSVWTGEDTEAFF
TRBJ1-1,-,many,13,TRBV24-1,TGTGCCACCAGTGACAGCAACAGCGGGGAAGCTTTCTTT,CATSDSNSGEAFF
TRBJ2-7,TRBD1,few,15,TRBV4-1,TGCGCCAGCAGCCAAGAAGCAGGGGGCACCTACGAGCAGTACTTC,CASSQEAGGTYEQYF
TRBJ2-6,TRBD2,-,16,TRBV27,TGTGCCAGCAGTTTATTGGGGGGGGCTGGGGCCAACGTCCTGACTTTC,CASSLLGGAGANVLTF
TRBJ1-4,-,many,15,TRBV7-9,TGTGCCAGCAGCTCCCCTGGGGGCCTCGGTGAAAAACTGTTTTTT,CASSSPGGLGEKLFF
TRBJ2-7,TRBD2,many,15,TRBV6-2/TRBV6-3,TGTGCCAGCAGTTTTGTCGCGGGAGACTGGGGAGAGCAGTACTTC,CASSFVAGDWGEQYF
TRBJ2-3,-,-,16,TRBV5-1,TGCGCCAGCAGCTTTGAATTGCCCCGGGGCACAGATACGCAGTATTTT,CASSFELPRGTDTQYF
TRBJ1-5,TRBD1,many,16,TRBV7-8,TGTGCCAGCAGCTTACAGAGTCAGGGGGTGAATCAGCCCCAGCATTTT,CASSLQSQGVNQPQHF
TRBJ1-1,TRBD1,-,15,TRBV5-1,TGCGCCAGCAGGACGACCGGGACAGGTCGCACTGAAGCTTTCTTT,CASRTTGTGRTEAFF
TRBJ1-5,-,-,14,TRBV15,TGTGCCACCAGCAGAGATCAGAATAATCAGCCCCAGCATTTT,CATSRDQNNQPQHF
TRBJ2-7,-,few,12,TRBV29-1,TGCAGCGTTCACAGGGGAGGGTACGAGCAGTACTTC,CSVHRGGYEQYF
TRBJ2-7,TRBD2,many,14,TRBV28,TGTGCCAGCATTAACAGCGGGGGACACTACGAGCAGTACTTC,CASINSGGHYEQYF
TRBJ2-7,TRBD1,-,13,TRBV29-1,TGCAGCGTTGAAGTGCGACAGGGGGGCGAGCAGTACTTC,CSVEVRQGGEQYF
TRBJ2-1,-,many,13,TRBV2,TGTGCCAGCAGCCCCCAACTTGGGGATGAGCAGTTCTTC,CASSPQLGDEQFF